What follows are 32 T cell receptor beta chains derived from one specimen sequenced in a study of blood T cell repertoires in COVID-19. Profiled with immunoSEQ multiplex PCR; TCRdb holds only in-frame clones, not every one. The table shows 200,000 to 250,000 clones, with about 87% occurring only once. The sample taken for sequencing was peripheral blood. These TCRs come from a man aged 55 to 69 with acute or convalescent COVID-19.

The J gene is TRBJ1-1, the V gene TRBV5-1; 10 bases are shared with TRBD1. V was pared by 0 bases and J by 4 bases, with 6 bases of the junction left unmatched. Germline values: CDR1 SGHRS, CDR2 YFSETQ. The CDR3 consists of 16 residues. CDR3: CASSLGQGASTTEAFF. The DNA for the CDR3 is TGCGCCAGCAGCTTGGGACAGGGGGCTTCGACCACTGAAGCTTTCTTT.

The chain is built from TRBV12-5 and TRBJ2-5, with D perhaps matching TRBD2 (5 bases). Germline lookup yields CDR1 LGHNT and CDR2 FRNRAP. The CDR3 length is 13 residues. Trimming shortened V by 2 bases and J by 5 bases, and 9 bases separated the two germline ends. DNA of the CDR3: TGTGCTAGTGGTTTGTCGGGGTTGGAGACCCAGTACTTC. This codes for CASGLSGLETQYF.

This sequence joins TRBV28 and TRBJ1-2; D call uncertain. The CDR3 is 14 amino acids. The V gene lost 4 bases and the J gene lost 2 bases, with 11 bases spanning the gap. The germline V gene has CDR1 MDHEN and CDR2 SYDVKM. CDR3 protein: CASSSPRGNYGYTF. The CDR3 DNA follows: TGTGCCAGCAGTTCCCCCCGCGGGAACTATGGCTACACCTTC.

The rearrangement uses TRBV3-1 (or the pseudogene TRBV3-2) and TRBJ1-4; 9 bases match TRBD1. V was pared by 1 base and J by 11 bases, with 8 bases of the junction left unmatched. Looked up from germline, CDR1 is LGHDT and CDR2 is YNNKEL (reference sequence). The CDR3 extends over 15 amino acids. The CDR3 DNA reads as TGTGCCAGCAGCCAAGGGGGACAGGGTCCTGAGAAACTGTTTTTT. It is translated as CASSQGGQGPEKLFF.

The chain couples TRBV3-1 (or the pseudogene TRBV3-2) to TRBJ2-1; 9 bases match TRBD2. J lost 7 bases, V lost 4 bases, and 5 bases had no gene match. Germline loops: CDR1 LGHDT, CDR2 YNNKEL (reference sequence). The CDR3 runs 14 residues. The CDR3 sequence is CASSLRLAGNEQFF. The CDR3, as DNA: TGTGCCAGCAGCCTACGGCTAGCGGGAAATGAGCAGTTCTTC.

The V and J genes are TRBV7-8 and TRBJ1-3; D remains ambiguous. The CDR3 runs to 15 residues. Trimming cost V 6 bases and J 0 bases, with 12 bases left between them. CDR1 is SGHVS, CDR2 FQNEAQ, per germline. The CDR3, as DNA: TGTGCCAGCAGACCCCCGGGATACTCTGGAAACACCATATATTTT. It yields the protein CASRPPGYSGNTIYF. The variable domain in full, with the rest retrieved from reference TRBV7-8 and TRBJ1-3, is GAGVSQSPRYKVAKRGQDVALRCDPISGHVSLFWYQQALGQGPEFLTYFQNEAQLDKSGLPSDRFFAERPEGSVSTLKIQRTQQEDSAVYLCASRPPGYSGNTIYFGEGSWLTVV.

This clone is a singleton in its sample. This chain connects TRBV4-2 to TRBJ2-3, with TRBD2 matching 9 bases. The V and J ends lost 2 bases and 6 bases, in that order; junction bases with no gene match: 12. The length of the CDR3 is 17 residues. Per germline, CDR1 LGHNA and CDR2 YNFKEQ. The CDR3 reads CASSQKGDLTSGDTQYF. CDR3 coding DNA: TGTGCCAGCAGCCAAAAGGGGGACCTGACTAGCGGCGATACGCAGTATTTT.

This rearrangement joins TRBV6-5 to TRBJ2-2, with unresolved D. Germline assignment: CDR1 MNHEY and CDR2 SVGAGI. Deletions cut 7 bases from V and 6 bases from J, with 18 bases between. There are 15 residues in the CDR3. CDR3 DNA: TGTGCCAGCACCTCGGTGGGTGAGGTACCCGGGGAGCTGTTTTTT. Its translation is CASTSVGEVPGELFF.

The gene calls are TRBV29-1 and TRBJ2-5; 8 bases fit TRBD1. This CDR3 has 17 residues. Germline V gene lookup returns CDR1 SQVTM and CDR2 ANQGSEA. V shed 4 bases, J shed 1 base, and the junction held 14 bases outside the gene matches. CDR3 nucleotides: TGCAGCGTTGGAGGACAGGGACCGACACGACTCCAAGAGACCCAGTACTTC. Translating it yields CSVGGQGPTRLQETQYF. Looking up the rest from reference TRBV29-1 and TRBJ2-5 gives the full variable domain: SAVISQKPSRDICQRGTSLTIQCQVDSQVTMMFWYRQQPGQSLTLIATANQGSEATYESGFVIDKFPISRPNLTFSTLTVSNMSPEDSSIYLCSVGGQGPTRLQETQYFGPGTRLLVL.

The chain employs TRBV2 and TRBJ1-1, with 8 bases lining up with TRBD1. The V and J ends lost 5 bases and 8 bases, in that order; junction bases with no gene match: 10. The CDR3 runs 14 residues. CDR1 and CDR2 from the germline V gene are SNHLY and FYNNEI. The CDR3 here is CASSSGTGSLEAFF. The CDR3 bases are TGTGCCAGCAGTTCCGGGACAGGATCCCTAGAAGCTTTCTTT.

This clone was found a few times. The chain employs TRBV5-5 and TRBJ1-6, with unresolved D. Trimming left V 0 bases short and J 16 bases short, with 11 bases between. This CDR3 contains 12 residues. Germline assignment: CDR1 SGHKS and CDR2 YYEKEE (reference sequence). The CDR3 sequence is CASSLGPGSLHF. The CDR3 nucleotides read TGTGCCAGCAGCTTGGGCCCGGGGTCTCTCCACTTT.

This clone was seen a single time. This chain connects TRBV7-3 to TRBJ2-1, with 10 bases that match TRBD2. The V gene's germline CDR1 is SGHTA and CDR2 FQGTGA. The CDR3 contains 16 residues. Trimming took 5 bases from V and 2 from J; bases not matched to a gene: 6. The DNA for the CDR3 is TGTGCCAGCAGCCTTCAGGGGACTAGCGCCTACAATGAGCAGTTCTTC. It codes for CASSLQGTSAYNEQFF.

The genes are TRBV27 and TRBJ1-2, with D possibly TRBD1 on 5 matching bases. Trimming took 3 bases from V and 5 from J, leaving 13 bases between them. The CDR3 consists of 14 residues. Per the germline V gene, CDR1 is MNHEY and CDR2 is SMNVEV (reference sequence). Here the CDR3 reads CASSFSPQGYGYTF. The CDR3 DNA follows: TGTGCCAGCAGTTTTTCTCCCCAGGGATATGGCTACACCTTC.

The CDR3 region has the DNA TGTGCCAGCAGTTTTTCGTGGGCCTTCGGCAGCCCAGAGCAGTACTTC. It encodes CASSFSWAFGSPEQYF. The chain couples TRBV28 to TRBJ2-7; D is unclear. Trimming pared 3 bases from V and 7 bases from J, leaving 22 bases between. This CDR3 spans 16 amino acids. Germline CDR1 and CDR2: MDHEN and SYDVKM. Supplemented by reference TRBV28 and TRBJ2-7, the full variable domain reads DVKVTQSSRYLVKRTGEKVFLECVQDMDHENMFWYRQDPGLGLRLIYFSYDVKMKEKGDIPEGYSVSREKKERFSLILESASTNQTSMYLCASSFSWAFGSPEQYFGPGTRLTVT.

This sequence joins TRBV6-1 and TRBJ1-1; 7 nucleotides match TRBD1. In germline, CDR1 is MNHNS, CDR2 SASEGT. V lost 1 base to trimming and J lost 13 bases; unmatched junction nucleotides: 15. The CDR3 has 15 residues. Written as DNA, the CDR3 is TGTGCCAGCAGTGAAGGGTTTGGGCAGGGGGGTCATATTTTCTTT. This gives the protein CASSEGFGQGGHIFF.

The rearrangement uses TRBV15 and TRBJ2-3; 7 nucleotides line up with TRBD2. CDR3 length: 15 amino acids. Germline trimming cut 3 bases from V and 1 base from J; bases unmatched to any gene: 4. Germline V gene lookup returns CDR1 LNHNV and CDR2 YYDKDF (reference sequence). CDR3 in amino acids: CATSRGTSGTDTQYF. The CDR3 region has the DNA TGTGCCACCAGCAGGGGTACTAGCGGCACAGATACGCAGTATTTT.

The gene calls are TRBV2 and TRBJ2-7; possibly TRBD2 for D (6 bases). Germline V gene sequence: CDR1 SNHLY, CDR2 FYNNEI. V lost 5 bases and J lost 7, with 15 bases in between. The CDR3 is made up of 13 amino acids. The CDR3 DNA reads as TGTGCCAGCAGTCTCGTCCTCGGGGGAGAGCAGTACTTC. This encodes CASSLVLGGEQYF.

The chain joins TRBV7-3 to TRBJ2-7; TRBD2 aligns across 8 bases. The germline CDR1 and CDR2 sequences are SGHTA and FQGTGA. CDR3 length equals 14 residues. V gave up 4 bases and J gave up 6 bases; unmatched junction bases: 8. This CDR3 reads CASSSHGGVGEQYF. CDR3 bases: TGTGCCAGCAGCTCCCACGGGGGGGTCGGCGAGCAGTACTTC.

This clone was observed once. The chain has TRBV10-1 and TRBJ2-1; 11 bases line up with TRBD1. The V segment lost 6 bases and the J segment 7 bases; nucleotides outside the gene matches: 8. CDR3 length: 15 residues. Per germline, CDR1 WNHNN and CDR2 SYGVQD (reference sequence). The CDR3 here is CASSLGTGGENEQFF. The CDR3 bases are TGCGCCAGCAGCCTGGGGACAGGGGGGGAGAATGAGCAGTTCTTC.

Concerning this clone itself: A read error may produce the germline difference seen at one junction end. CDR3 protein: CASREAGGPETQYF. The CDR3 DNA is TGTGCCAGCAGGGAAGCGGGGGGGCCAGAGACCCAGTACTTC. The chain recombines TRBV6-1 with TRBJ2-5, with 10 bases matching TRBD2. This CDR3 is 14 amino acids long. The germline CDR1 and CDR2 sequences are MNHNS and SASEGT.

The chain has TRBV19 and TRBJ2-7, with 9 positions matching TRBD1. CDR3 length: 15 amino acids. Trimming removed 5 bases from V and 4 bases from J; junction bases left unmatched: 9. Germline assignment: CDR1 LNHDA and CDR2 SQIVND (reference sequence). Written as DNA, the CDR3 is TGTGCCAGTAGTGCTCCCGGGACAGGGAATTACGAGCAGTACTTC. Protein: CASSAPGTGNYEQYF.

The CDR3 DNA reads TGCGCCAGCAGCTCGCCGCGGACAGATACGCAGTATTTT. Protein: CASSSPRTDTQYF. The chain has TRBV5-1 and TRBJ2-3; D is unclear. Germline V gene lookup returns CDR1 SGHRS and CDR2 YFSETQ. CDR3 length equals 13 residues. V was pared by 3 bases and J by 3 bases, with 8 bases between.

DNA of the CDR3: TGTGCCAGCAGCCTAGGGGAGGGCCTCTTGACTTTC. Protein product: CASSLGEGLLTF. The gene calls are TRBV9 and TRBJ2-6, with 7 bases identical to TRBD2. The CDR3 extends over 12 amino acids. Germline CDR1 and CDR2: SGDLS and YYNGEE. Germline trimming cut 4 bases from V and 17 bases from J; bases unmatched to any gene: 9.

The CDR3 region is CASSRRGRSSGANVLTF. In DNA form, the CDR3 reads TGTGCCAGCAGCCGCAGGGGGCGAAGCTCTGGGGCCAACGTCCTGACTTTC. The chain carries TRBV6-2 or TRBV6-3 and TRBJ2-6, with 8 positions matching TRBD1. Germline CDR1 MNHEY, CDR2 SVGEGT. The CDR3 extends over 17 amino acids. With 6 bases clipped from V and 0 bases from J, the junction kept 7 bases outside the gene matches.

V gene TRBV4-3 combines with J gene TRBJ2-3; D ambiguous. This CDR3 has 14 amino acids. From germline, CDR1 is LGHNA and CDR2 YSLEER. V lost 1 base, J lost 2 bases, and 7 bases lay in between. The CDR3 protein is CASSQAENTDTQYF. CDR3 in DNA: TGCGCCAGCAGCCAAGCCGAGAACACAGATACGCAGTATTTT.

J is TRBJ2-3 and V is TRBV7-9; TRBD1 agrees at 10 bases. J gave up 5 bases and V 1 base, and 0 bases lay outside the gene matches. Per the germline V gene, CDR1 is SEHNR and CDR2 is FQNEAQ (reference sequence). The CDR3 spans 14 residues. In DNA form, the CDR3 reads TGTGCCAGCAGCTTAGGGACAGGGGGAGATACGCAGTATTTT. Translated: CASSLGTGGDTQYF.

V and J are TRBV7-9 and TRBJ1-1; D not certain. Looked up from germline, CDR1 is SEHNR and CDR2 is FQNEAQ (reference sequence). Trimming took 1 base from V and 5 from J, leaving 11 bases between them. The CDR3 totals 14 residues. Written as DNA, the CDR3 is TGTGCCAGCAGCTTAGGGCAGACGCGGACTGAAGCTTTCTTT. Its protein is CASSLGQTRTEAFF.

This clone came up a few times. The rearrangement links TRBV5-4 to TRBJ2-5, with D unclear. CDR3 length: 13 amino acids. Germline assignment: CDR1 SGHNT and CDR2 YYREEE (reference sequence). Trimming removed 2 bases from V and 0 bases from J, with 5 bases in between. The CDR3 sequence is CASSFNYQETQYF. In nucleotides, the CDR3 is TGTGCCAGCAGCTTTAACTACCAAGAGACCCAGTACTTC.

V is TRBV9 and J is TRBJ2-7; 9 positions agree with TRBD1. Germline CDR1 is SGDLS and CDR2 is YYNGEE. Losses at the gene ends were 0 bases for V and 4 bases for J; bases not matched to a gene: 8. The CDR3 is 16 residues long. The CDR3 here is CASSVARTGGSYEQYF. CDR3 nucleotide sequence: TGTGCCAGCAGCGTAGCTCGTACAGGGGGCTCATACGAGCAGTACTTC.

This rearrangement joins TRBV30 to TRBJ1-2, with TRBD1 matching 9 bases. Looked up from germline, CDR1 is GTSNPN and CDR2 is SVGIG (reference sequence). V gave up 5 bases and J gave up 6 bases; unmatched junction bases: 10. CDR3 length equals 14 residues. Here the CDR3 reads CAWERTGDKDGYTF. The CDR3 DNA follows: TGTGCCTGGGAAAGGACAGGGGATAAGGATGGCTACACCTTC.

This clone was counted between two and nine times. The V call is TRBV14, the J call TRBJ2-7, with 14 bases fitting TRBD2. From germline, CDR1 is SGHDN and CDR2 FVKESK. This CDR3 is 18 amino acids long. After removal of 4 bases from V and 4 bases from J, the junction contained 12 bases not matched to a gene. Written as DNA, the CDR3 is TGTGCCAGCAGCCCAGGACTAGCGGGGGGCCTGGGAAAATACGAGCAGTACTTC. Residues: CASSPGLAGGLGKYEQYF.

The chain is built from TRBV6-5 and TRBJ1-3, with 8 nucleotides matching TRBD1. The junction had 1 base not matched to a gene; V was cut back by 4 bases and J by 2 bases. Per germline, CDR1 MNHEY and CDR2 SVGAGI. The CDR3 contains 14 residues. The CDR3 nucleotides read TGTGCCAGCAGTTTACAGGGGGCTGGAAACACCATATATTTT. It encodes CASSLQGAGNTIYF.